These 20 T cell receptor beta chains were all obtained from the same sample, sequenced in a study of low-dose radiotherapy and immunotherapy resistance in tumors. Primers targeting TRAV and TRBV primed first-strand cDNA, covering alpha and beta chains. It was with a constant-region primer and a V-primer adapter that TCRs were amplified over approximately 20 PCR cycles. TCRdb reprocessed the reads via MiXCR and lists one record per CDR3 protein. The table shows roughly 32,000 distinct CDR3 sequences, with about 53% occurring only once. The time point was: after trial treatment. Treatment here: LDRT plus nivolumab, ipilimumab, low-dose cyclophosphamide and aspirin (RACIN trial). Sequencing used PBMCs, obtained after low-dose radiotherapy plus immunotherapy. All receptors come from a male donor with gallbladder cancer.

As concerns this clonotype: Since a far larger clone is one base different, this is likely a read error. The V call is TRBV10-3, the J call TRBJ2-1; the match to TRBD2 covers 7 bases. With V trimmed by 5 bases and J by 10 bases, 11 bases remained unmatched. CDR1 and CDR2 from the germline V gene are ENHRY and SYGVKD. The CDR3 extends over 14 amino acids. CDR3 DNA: TGTGCCATCAGTCAGCGGGGTGAAGCTAACGAGCAGTTCTTC. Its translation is CAISQRGEANEQFF.

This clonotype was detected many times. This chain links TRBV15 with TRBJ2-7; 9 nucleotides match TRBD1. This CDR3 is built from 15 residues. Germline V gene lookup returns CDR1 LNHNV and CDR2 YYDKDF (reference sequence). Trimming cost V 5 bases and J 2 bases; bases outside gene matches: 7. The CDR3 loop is CATSPGTGRAYEQYF. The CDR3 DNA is TGTGCCACCAGCCCCGGGACAGGGAGGGCCTACGAGCAGTACTTC.

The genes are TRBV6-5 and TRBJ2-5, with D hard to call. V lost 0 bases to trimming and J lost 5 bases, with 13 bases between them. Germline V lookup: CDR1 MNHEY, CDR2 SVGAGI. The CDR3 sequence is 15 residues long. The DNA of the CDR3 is TGTGCCAGCAGTTACTCGAGTATCGCTGCTGAGACCCAGTACTTC. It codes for CASSYSSIAAETQYF.

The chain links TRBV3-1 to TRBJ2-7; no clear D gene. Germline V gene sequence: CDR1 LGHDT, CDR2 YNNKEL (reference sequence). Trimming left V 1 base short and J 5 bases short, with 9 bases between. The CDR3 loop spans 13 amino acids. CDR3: CASSQGGVNEQYF. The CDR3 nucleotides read TGTGCCAGCAGCCAAGGTGGGGTTAACGAGCAGTACTTC.

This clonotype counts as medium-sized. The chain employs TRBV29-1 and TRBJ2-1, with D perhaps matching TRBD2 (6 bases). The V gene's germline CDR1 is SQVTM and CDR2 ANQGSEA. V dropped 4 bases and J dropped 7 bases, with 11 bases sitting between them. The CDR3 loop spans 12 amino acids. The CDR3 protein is CSVGRVGNEQFF. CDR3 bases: TGCAGCGTTGGGAGGGTGGGGAATGAGCAGTTCTTC.

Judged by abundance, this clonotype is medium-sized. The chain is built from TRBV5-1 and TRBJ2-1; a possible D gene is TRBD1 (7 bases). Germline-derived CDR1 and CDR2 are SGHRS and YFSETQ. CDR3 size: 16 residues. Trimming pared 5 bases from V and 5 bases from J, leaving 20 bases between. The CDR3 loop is CASSLVGGTENNEQFF. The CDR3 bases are TGCGCCAGCAGTCTGGTTGGGGGGACAGAGAACAATGAGCAGTTCTTC.

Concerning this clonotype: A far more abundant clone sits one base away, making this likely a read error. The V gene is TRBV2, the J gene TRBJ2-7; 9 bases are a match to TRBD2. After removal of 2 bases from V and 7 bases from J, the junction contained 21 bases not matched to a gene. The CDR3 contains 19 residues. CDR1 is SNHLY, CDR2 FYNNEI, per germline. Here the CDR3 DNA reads TGTGCCAGCAGTGAACCCATCGGACTAGCGATGAGCTCCTACAATGAGCAGTACTTC. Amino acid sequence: CASSEPIGLAMSSYNEQYF.

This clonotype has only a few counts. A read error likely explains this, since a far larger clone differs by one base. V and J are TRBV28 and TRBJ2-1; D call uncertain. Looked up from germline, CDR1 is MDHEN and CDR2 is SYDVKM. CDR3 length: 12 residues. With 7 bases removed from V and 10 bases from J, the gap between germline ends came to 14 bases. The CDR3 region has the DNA TGTGCCAGCATGGGCAGGCCCCGGGAGCAGTTCTTC. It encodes CASMGRPREQFF.

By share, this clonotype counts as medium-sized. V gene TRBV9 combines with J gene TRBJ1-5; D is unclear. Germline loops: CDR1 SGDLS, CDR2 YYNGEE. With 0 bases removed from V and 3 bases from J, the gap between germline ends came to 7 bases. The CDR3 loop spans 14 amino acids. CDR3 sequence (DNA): TGTGCCAGCAGCGTAGACGGAGCCAATCAGCCCCAGCATTTT. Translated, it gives CASSVDGANQPQHF.

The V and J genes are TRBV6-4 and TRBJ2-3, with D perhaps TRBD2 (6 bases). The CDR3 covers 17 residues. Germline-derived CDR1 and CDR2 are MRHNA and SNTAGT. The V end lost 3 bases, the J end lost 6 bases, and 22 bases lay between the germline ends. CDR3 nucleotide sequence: TGTGCCAGCAGTGATGGCGATTCTCGCGCGGGGATTGATACGCAGTATTTT. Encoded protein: CASSDGDSRAGIDTQYF.

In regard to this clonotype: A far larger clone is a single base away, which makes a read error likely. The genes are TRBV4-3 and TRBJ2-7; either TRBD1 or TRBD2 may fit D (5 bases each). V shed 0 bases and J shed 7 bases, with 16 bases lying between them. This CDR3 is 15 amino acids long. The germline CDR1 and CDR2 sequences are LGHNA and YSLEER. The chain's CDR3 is CASSQDANWGNEQYF. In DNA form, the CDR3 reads TGCGCCAGCAGCCAAGATGCCAACTGGGGGAATGAGCAGTACTTC.

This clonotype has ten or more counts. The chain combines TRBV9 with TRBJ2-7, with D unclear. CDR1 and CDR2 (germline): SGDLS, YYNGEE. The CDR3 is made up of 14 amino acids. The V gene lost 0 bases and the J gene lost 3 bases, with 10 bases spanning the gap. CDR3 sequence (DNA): TGTGCCAGCAGCGTAGAGTCCCGTGGCTACGAGCAGTACTTC. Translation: CASSVESRGYEQYF. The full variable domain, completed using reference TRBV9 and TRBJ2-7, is DSGVTQTPKHLITATGQRVTLRCSPRSGDLSVYWYQQSLDQGLQFLIQYYNGEERAKGNILERFSAQQFPDLHSELNLSSLELGDSALYFCASSVESRGYEQYFGPGTRLTVT.

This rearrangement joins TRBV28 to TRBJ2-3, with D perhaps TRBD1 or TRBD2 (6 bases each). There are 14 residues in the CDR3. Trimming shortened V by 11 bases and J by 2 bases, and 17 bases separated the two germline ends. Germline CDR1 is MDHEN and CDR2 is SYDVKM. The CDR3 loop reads CAGRGARPTDTQYF. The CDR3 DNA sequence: TGTGCCGGTAGGGGGGCGCGGCCCACAGATACGCAGTATTTT.

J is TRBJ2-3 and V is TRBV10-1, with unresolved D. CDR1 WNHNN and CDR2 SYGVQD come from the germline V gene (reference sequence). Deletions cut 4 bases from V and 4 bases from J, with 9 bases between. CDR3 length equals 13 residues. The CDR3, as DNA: TGCGCCAGCAGTGGGCTAGAAGCAGATACGCAGTATTTT. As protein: CASSGLEADTQYF.

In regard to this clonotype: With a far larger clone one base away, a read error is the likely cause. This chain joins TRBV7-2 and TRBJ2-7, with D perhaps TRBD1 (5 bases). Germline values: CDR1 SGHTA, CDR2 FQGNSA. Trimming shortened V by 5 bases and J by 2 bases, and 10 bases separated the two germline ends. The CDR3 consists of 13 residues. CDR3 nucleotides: TGTGCCAGCAGCCAAGAGACAGCCTACGAGCAGTACTTC. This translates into CASSQETAYEQYF.

The CDR3 loop reads CSPHLGQGTGTYGYTF. The CDR3 DNA reads TGCAGTCCCCATTTGGGACAGGGGACTGGAACTTATGGCTACACCTTC. The chain uses TRBV20-1 and TRBJ1-2; 10 bases are shared with TRBD1. The CDR3 length is 16 residues. Germline V gene data show CDR1 as DFQATT and CDR2 as SNEGSKA (reference sequence). V lost 8 bases and J lost 5; bases outside the gene matches: 17.

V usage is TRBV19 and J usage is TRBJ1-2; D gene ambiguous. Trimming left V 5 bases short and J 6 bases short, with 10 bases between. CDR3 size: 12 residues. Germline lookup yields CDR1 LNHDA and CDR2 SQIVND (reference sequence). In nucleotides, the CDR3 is TGTGCCAGTAGTGTCGGGAGGAATGGCTACACCTTC. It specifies CASSVGRNGYTF.

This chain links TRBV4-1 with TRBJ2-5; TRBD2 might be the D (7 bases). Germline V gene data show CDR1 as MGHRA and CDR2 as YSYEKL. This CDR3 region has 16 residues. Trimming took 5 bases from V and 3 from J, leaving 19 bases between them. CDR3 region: CASSARGGGPKETQYF. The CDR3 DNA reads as TGCGCCAGCAGCGCCCGAGGGGGGGGGCCGAAAGAGACCCAGTACTTC.

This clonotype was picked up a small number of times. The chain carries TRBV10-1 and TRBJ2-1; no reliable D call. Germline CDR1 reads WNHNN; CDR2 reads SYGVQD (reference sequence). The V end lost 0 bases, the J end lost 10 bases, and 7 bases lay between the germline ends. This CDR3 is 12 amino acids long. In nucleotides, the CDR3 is TGCGCCAGCAGTGAGTCAGGTGGGGAGCAGTTCTTC. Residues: CASSESGGEQFF.

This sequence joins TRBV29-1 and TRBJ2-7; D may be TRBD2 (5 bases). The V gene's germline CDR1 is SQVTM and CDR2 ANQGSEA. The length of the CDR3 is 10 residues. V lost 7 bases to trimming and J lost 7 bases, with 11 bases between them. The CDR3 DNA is TGCAGCGCCTTGACGGGGGAGCAGTACTTC. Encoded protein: CSALTGEQYF.